This T cell receptor (beta chain) was identified during a study of cytomegalovirus exposure and HLA in healthy donors. 13 Jbeta primers and 60 Vbeta primers were used for the PCR. Sequencing was performed with immunoSEQ multiplex PCR; in TCRdb, only in-frame clones are kept and a portion is missing. The sample has approximately 150,000 clones; 79% are singletons. Trimming pared 5 bases from V and 4 bases from J, leaving 6 bases between. Per germline, CDR1 SGHVS and CDR2 FNYEAQ. The CDR3 extends over 12 amino acids. Remarks on this clone: Its antigen remains unidentified.

Broader study findings: In a later analysis, compared with equally common non-associated chains, HLA-associated beta chains were more expanded.

Sequencing was done on a sample of PBMCs. The receptor comes from a human donor in good health. The J gene is TRBJ1-5, the V gene TRBV7-6; no clear D. CDR3 residues: CASSDLNQPQHF. DNA of the CDR3: TGTGCCAGCAGCGATCTAAATCAGCCCCAGCATTTT.